These 19 T cell receptor beta chains were sequenced from one sample in a study of human T cells and chemical hapten exposure. TCRdb reprocessed the RACE reads via MiXCR and lists one record per CDR3 protein. The sample shows some 330,000 distinct CDR3 sequences, about 5% of them seen only once. Time point reported: pre-sensitization, week 0. Documented treatment: therapeutic diphenylcyclopropenone sensitization with weekly scalp DPC. This specimen was whole blood, taken in connection with sensitization to the hapten diphenylcyclopropenone (DPC). Receptor source: a woman younger than 35 with alopecia areata. Some clones in this sample may be carry-over from other donors' samples.

This clonotype was picked up many times. CDR3 sequence reads: CASSPPTAYEQYF. The CDR3 nucleotides are TGTGCCAGCTCACCACCGACAGCCTACGAGCAGTACTTC. The chain links TRBV18 to TRBJ2-7, with a tentative D call TRBD1 (5 bases). The CDR3 length is 13 residues. Germline V gene lookup returns CDR1 KGHSH and CDR2 LQKENI. Trimming stripped 0 bases from V and 2 bases from J, with 5 bases between.

This clonotype was recorded a few times. The J gene is TRBJ2-7, the V gene TRBV5-6, with D possibly TRBD2 on 6 matching bases. The CDR3 is 14 residues long. Trimming took off 4 bases at V and 5 bases at J, with 16 bases between the two ends. CDR1 is SGHDT, CDR2 YYEEEE, per germline. CDR3 amino acids: CASSPSGGAHEQYF. CDR3 DNA sequence: TGTGCCAGCAGCCCCTCTGGCGGGGCCCACGAGCAGTACTTC.

This clonotype was observed a few times. CDR3 bases: TGTGCCAGCAGTTACTCCGGGACAGATAATTCACCCCTCCACTTT. It encodes CASSYSGTDNSPLHF. This chain connects TRBV6-2 or TRBV6-3 to TRBJ1-6; 7 bases are shared with TRBD1. CDR3 length equals 15 residues. V was pared by 0 bases and J by 5 bases, with 1 base of the junction left unmatched. Germline CDR1 and CDR2: MNHEY and SVGEGT.

The V call is TRBV5-1, the J call TRBJ2-3, with no clear D. Looked up from germline, CDR1 is SGHRS and CDR2 is YFSETQ. V shed 4 bases and J shed 4 bases, with 13 bases lying between them. The CDR3 is 14 amino acids. The CDR3: CASSGVHGPDTQYF. Here the CDR3 DNA reads TGCGCCAGCAGCGGAGTACACGGACCAGATACGCAGTATTTT.

This clonotype was recorded at least ten times. The rearrangement joins TRBV6-2 or TRBV6-3 to TRBJ2-6; no clear D gene. Germline assignment: CDR1 MNHEY and CDR2 SVGEGT. V was trimmed by 2 bases and J by 4 bases, leaving 9 bases between them. This CDR3 is 15 amino acids long. CDR3: CASSYKGSGANVLTF. The CDR3 DNA follows: TGTGCCAGCAGTTACAAGGGATCCGGGGCCAACGTCCTGACTTTC.

The chain is built from TRBV20-1 and TRBJ1-4; a weak D match, TRBD1 (6 bases). The CDR3 loop spans 15 amino acids. V was clipped by 1 base and J by 5 bases, with 14 bases between them. Germline lookup yields CDR1 DFQATT and CDR2 SNEGSKA (reference sequence). The CDR3 here is CSARATGKENEKLFF. The CDR3 coding sequence is TGCAGTGCTAGAGCTACAGGGAAGGAAAATGAAAAACTGTTTTTT.

In its sample, this clonotype was seen a few times. The genes are TRBV7-9 and TRBJ2-1, with 7 positions matching TRBD1. The trim removed 6 bases at V and 5 bases at J, leaving 4 bases unmatched. CDR3 length: 13 residues. Looked up from germline, CDR1 is SEHNR and CDR2 is FQNEAQ (reference sequence). The CDR3 DNA follows: TGTGCCAGCAGGAGAACAGGGGACAATGAGCAGTTCTTC. It yields the protein CASRRTGDNEQFF.

This clonotype occurred many times. The chain recombines TRBV6-6 with TRBJ2-3, with a tentative D call TRBD1 (5 bases). Germline V CDR1 and CDR2: MNHNY, SVGAGI (reference sequence). CDR3 size: 13 residues. Trimming shortened V by 2 bases and J by 5 bases, and 8 bases separated the two germline ends. The CDR3: CASSYKGLDTQYF. The DNA for the CDR3 is TGTGCCAGCAGTTACAAGGGGTTAGATACGCAGTATTTT.

This chain uses TRBV20-1 with TRBJ2-7, with 7 bases matching TRBD2. The V segment lost 3 bases and the J segment 0 bases; nucleotides outside the gene matches: 11. This CDR3 is 16 amino acids long. The germline gives CDR1 DFQATT, CDR2 SNEGSKA (reference sequence). The CDR3 region is CSASRLESGDSYEQYF. The CDR3 region has the DNA TGCAGTGCTAGTCGCCTCGAGAGCGGGGACTCCTACGAGCAGTACTTC.

In this sample, this clonotype turned up many times. The chain uses TRBV24-1 and TRBJ2-1; D ambiguous. Germline V gives CDR1 KGHDR, CDR2 SFDVKD. V was trimmed by 3 bases and J by 0 bases, leaving 14 bases between them. CDR3 length equals 17 residues. CDR3 bases: TGTGCCACCAGTGATAAGAAGTACCTTAGCTCCTACAATGAGCAGTTCTTC. This encodes CATSDKKYLSSYNEQFF.

V and J are TRBV10-3 and TRBJ1-1, with 7 bases matching TRBD1. Looked up from germline, CDR1 is ENHRY and CDR2 is SYGVKD. The CDR3 covers 13 residues. Unmatched junction bases numbered 6, after V lost 6 bases and J lost 5 bases. The CDR3 nucleotides read TGTGCCATCAGATCGACAGGGCGTACTGAAGCTTTCTTT. The encoded protein is CAIRSTGRTEAFF.

The chain employs TRBV4-3 and TRBJ2-1; D is unresolved. The CDR3 contains 12 residues. Germline CDR1 reads LGHNA; CDR2 reads YSLEER. Trimming took 0 bases from V and 10 from J, leaving 7 bases between them. As DNA, the CDR3 is TGCGCCAGCAGCCAAGATCGCACCGAGCAGTTCTTC. This encodes CASSQDRTEQFF.

At least ten counts were recorded for this clonotype. The chain joins TRBV6-5 to TRBJ1-2; no reliable D call. The CDR3 spans 12 residues. V lost 10 bases to trimming and J lost 0 bases, with 9 bases between them. Germline loops: CDR1 MNHEY, CDR2 SVGAGI. This CDR3 is CATRTTNYGYTF. CDR3 DNA sequence: TGTGCCACCCGCACTACTAACTATGGCTACACCTTC.

This clonotype was picked up many times. V is TRBV7-3 and J is TRBJ2-1; TRBD2 agrees at 8 bases. This CDR3 contains 14 residues. The germline V gene encodes CDR1 SGHTA and CDR2 FQGTGA. The trim removed 5 bases at V and 7 bases at J, leaving 7 bases unmatched. The CDR3 sequence: CASSVSGGLNEQFF. The CDR3 coding sequence is TGTGCCAGCAGCGTGAGCGGGGGCCTAAATGAGCAGTTCTTC.

This clonotype has just a few counts. The rearrangement joins TRBV18 to TRBJ2-1, with a tentative D call TRBD1 (6 bases). CDR1 is KGHSH, CDR2 LQKENI, per germline. This CDR3 is 13 amino acids long. V gave up 9 bases and J gave up 7 bases, with 16 bases separating them. This CDR3 is CASSSSQGNEQFF. In DNA form, the CDR3 reads TGTGCCAGTTCGAGTTCCCAGGGGAATGAGCAGTTCTTC.

This clonotype has only a few counts. For the CDR3, the DNA is TGCAGTGCACCAGTACCGTCTTTCGGGAATGAGCAGTTCTTC. Amino acids: CSAPVPSFGNEQFF. The J gene is TRBJ2-1, the V gene TRBV20-1; D is undetermined. The germline gives CDR1 DFQATT, CDR2 SNEGSKA (reference sequence). Trimming took off 6 bases at V and 7 bases at J, with 19 bases between the two ends. The CDR3 length is 14 residues.

This clonotype has only a few counts. Here the CDR3 reads CASTVPSQGVYGYTF. CDR3 DNA sequence: TGTGCCAGCACGGTACCCAGCCAGGGAGTCTATGGCTACACCTTC. The rearrangement joins TRBV6-1 to TRBJ1-2, with D possibly being TRBD1 (5 bases). CDR3 size: 15 residues. Between the trimmed V and J ends, which lost 7 bases and 4 bases, there was a span of 19 bases. The germline CDR1 and CDR2 sequences are MNHNS and SASEGT.

Ten or more counts support this clonotype. The J gene is TRBJ1-5, the V gene TRBV6-2 or TRBV6-3; 7 bases match TRBD1. Trimming at V came to 6 bases and at J to 0 bases, leaving 11 bases not matched to a gene. Germline V lookup: CDR1 MNHEY, CDR2 SVGEGT. This CDR3 comprises 17 residues. The CDR3 DNA follows: TGTGCCAGCAGCCGTCCGGGACAGAGCTATAGCAATCAGCCCCAGCATTTT. Translation: CASSRPGQSYSNQPQHF.

The chain employs TRBV6-2 or TRBV6-3 and TRBJ1-5; D ambiguous. Trimming pared 8 bases from V and 3 bases from J, leaving 11 bases between. The CDR3 spans 13 residues. The germline CDR1 and CDR2 sequences are MNHEY and SVGEGT. CDR3 bases: TGTGCCAGCGGTTTACAGAACAATCAGCCCCAGCATTTT. It specifies CASGLQNNQPQHF.